Below, 24 T cell receptor beta chains from the same sample are listed, as sequenced in a study of T cells after posttransplantation cyclophosphamide. Clones were sequenced by immunoSEQ multiplex PCR, and TCRdb holds only the in-frame ones, with some missing. The sample carries 6,000 to 7,500 clones, roughly 98% recorded once. The sample was memory CD4+ T cells sorted from PBMCs. Receptor source: a man aged 40-49 years in good health, CMV-negative, and a related stem cell transplant donor.

This chain connects TRBV18 to TRBJ1-5; 8 bases fit TRBD1. J gave up 9 bases and V 0 bases, and 4 bases lay outside the gene matches. The CDR3 loop spans 14 amino acids. Germline values: CDR1 KGHSH, CDR2 LQKENI. CDR3 loop: CASSPPAGGPPQHF. Here the CDR3 DNA reads TGTGCCAGCTCACCACCGGCAGGGGGCCCGCCCCAGCATTTT. The complete variable domain, with remaining parts taken from reference TRBV18 and TRBJ1-5, reads NAGVMQNPRHLVRRRGQEARLRCSPMKGHSHVYWYRQLPEEGLKFMVYLQKENIIDESGMPKERFSAEFPKEGPSILRIQQVVRGDSAAYFCASSPPAGGPPQHFGDGTRLSIL.

The chain combines TRBV28 with TRBJ2-5; 12 nucleotides align to TRBD2. CDR3 size: 15 residues. Germline values: CDR1 MDHEN, CDR2 SYDVKM. Germline trimming cut 6 bases from V and 5 bases from J; bases unmatched to any gene: 7. The CDR3 sequence is CASSRRLAGDETQYF. As DNA, the CDR3 is TGTGCCAGCAGCCGACGACTAGCGGGAGATGAGACCCAGTACTTC.

This clone was seen a handful of times. CDR3 sequence reads: CASRGHLTDTQYF. CDR3 coding DNA: TGTGCCAGCAGGGGACACCTCACAGATACGCAGTATTTT. This sequence joins TRBV2 and TRBJ2-3; possible D gene TRBD1, 6 bases. Germline V lookup: CDR1 SNHLY, CDR2 FYNNEI. V gave up 6 bases and J gave up 2 bases, with 9 bases separating them. CDR3 size: 13 residues.

The CDR3 reads CASSLQGGQPQHF. In DNA, the CDR3 is TGTGCCAGCAGCTTACAGGGAGGTCAGCCCCAGCATTTT. The chain combines TRBV7-3 with TRBJ1-5, with D possibly matching TRBD1 (5 bases). Looked up from germline, CDR1 is SGHTA and CDR2 is FQGTGA. V lost 2 bases to trimming and J lost 6 bases, with 8 bases between them. The CDR3 extends over 13 amino acids.

Of note for this clone: Compared with germline, one end of the junction differs, possibly owing to a read error. This chain uses TRBV6-5 with TRBJ1-1; the D gene is possibly TRBD1 (6 bases). Germline loops: CDR1 MNHEY, CDR2 SVGAGI. CDR3 length: 14 amino acids. The CDR3 DNA follows: TGTGCCGGCAGTTATAACAGGGATAGGACTGAAGCTTTCTTT. It is translated as CAGSYNRDRTEAFF.

The rearrangement joins TRBV5-1 to TRBJ2-1, with TRBD2 matching 13 bases. Per germline, CDR1 SGHRS and CDR2 YFSETQ. This CDR3 spans 15 amino acids. The trim removed 4 bases at V and 7 bases at J, leaving 5 bases unmatched. The CDR3 DNA reads TGCGCCAGCAGCCAGGGACTAGCGGGAATGAATGAGCAGTTCTTC. This gives the protein CASSQGLAGMNEQFF.

The chain carries TRBV5-1 and TRBJ2-4; 8 bases line up with TRBD1. Trimming took 3 bases from V and 8 from J; bases not matched to a gene: 4. The CDR3 has 13 residues. Germline V gene sequence: CDR1 SGHRS, CDR2 YFSETQ. The CDR3 coding sequence is TGCGCCAGCAGCTGGATACAGGGGGACATTCAGTACTTC. Amino acid sequence: CASSWIQGDIQYF.

In this sample, this clone turned up once. The chain couples TRBV29-1 to TRBJ1-1; TRBD1 is a possible D gene (5 bases). The V end lost 3 bases, the J end lost 13 bases, and 15 bases lay between the germline ends. Germline V gene sequence: CDR1 SQVTM, CDR2 ANQGSEA. This CDR3 is built from 11 residues. CDR3 sequence: CSVEFGGDGFF. The CDR3 DNA follows: TGCAGCGTTGAGTTCGGGGGAGATGGTTTCTTT.

V gene TRBV7-8 combines with J gene TRBJ2-3; TRBD1 aligns across 8 bases. The germline V gene encodes CDR1 SGHVS and CDR2 FQNEAQ. Trimming at V came to 5 bases and at J to 2 bases, leaving 9 bases not matched to a gene. The CDR3 sequence is 16 residues long. Written as DNA, the CDR3 is TGTGCCAGCAGCGCAGGGACAGGCTCTTTCACAGATACGCAGTATTTT. It yields the protein CASSAGTGSFTDTQYF.

The V gene is TRBV2, the J gene TRBJ2-6; 11 nucleotides align to TRBD1. CDR3 length: 15 amino acids. CDR1 is SNHLY and CDR2 is FYNNEI in the germline V gene. V was pared by 6 bases and J by 2 bases, with 0 bases of the junction left unmatched. The CDR3 protein is CASRGQGAGANVLTF. CDR3 in DNA: TGTGCCAGCAGGGGACAGGGGGCTGGGGCCAACGTCCTGACTTTC.

This clone was observed a single time. The rearrangement links TRBV5-1 to TRBJ2-5; the match to TRBD2 covers 8 bases. This CDR3 contains 15 residues. Trimming at V came to 0 bases and at J to 5 bases, leaving 6 bases not matched to a gene. The germline V gene has CDR1 SGHRS and CDR2 YFSETQ. CDR3 sequence (DNA): TGCGCCAGCAGCTTGGCACCCGGGGGGGAGGAGACCCAGTACTTC. Amino acids: CASSLAPGGEETQYF. Looking up the rest from reference TRBV5-1 and TRBJ2-5 gives the full variable domain: KAGVTQTPRYLIKTRGQQVTLSCSPISGHRSVSWYQQTPGQGLQFLFEYFSETQRNKGNFPGRFSGRQFSNSRSEMNVSTLELGDSALYLCASSLAPGGEETQYFGPGTRLLVL.

CDR3: CASSSTSGNYNEQFF. In nucleotides, the CDR3 is TGTGCCAGCAGCTCTACTAGCGGGAATTACAATGAGCAGTTCTTC. The V and J genes are TRBV7-6 and TRBJ2-1; 10 bases align to TRBD2. Trimming at V came to 4 bases and at J to 4 bases, leaving 4 bases not matched to a gene. Germline lookup yields CDR1 SGHVS and CDR2 FNYEAQ. CDR3 length: 15 amino acids.

The V and J genes are TRBV5-1 and TRBJ2-5; tentatively, D is TRBD2 (5 bases). The J call is doubtful: the DNA matches TRBJ2-7 better. Germline-derived CDR1 and CDR2 are SGHRS and YFSETQ. CDR3 length equals 15 residues. The CDR3 sequence: CASSPQPGTHYEQYF. CDR3 DNA: TGCGCCAGCAGCCCCCAGCCGGGAACCCACTACGAGCAGTACTTC.

V gene TRBV6-1 combines with J gene TRBJ2-3; 9 positions agree with TRBD1. This CDR3 has 15 residues. Germline trimming cut 3 bases from V and 6 bases from J; bases unmatched to any gene: 7. Per the germline V gene, CDR1 is MNHNS and CDR2 is SASEGT. CDR3 coding DNA: TGTGCCAGCAGTGAGTCCGGACAGGGGCGGGATACGCAGTATTTT. Translated, it gives CASSESGQGRDTQYF.

The V gene is TRBV13, the J gene TRBJ2-2; D remains ambiguous. This CDR3 comprises 16 residues. Germline V gene lookup returns CDR1 PRHDT and CDR2 FYEKMQ (reference sequence). Trimming took 0 bases from V and 2 from J, leaving 10 bases between them. The CDR3 region is CASSLGLQVNTGELFF. In DNA form, the CDR3 reads TGTGCCAGCAGCTTAGGCCTGCAGGTTAACACCGGGGAGCTGTTTTTT.

This clone was picked up one time. The chain links TRBV19 to TRBJ2-2; no definite D call. This CDR3 is built from 13 residues. Trimming took off 1 base at V and 6 bases at J, with 6 bases between the two ends. Germline assignment: CDR1 LNHDA and CDR2 SQIVND (reference sequence). The CDR3 DNA reads TGTGCCAGTAGTATAGCAAACTCCGGGGAGCTGTTTTTT. As protein: CASSIANSGELFF.

The gene calls are TRBV29-1 and TRBJ2-7; 14 nucleotides match TRBD2. After removal of 6 bases from V and 6 bases from J, the junction contained 7 bases not matched to a gene. This CDR3 comprises 14 residues. Germline loops: CDR1 SQVTM, CDR2 ANQGSEA. The CDR3 loop is CSVKVGTSGSEQYF. The CDR3 coding sequence is TGCAGCGTCAAAGTGGGGACTAGCGGGAGCGAGCAGTACTTC.

This rearrangement joins TRBV5-4 to TRBJ2-3, with a tentative D call TRBD2 (6 bases). V was shortened by 3 bases and J by 5 bases, with 16 bases between the two germline ends. The germline V gene encodes CDR1 SGHNT and CDR2 YYREEE (reference sequence). The CDR3 is 15 residues long. CDR3 in amino acids: CASSSTGEVRDTQYF. The CDR3 nucleotides are TGTGCCAGCAGCTCGACCGGGGAGGTGAGAGATACGCAGTATTTT.

Only one count was recorded for this clone. The CDR3 region is CASSVGTGELFF. Written as DNA, the CDR3 is TGTGCCAGCAGCGTCGGCACCGGGGAGCTGTTTTTT. This sequence joins TRBV9 and TRBJ2-2, with D uncertain. V shed 2 bases and J shed 4 bases, with 3 bases lying between them. This CDR3 has 12 amino acids. From germline, CDR1 is SGDLS and CDR2 YYNGEE.

The rearrangement links TRBV30 to TRBJ2-4; D might be TRBD1 (6 bases). The length of the CDR3 is 14 residues. V was pared by 0 bases and J by 8 bases, with 14 bases between. From germline, CDR1 is GTSNPN and CDR2 SVGIG (reference sequence). CDR3 residues: CAWSVRGQMDIQYF. CDR3 sequence (DNA): TGTGCCTGGAGTGTACGTGGACAGATGGACATTCAGTACTTC.

The V call is TRBV19, the J call TRBJ1-5; D is undetermined. The CDR3 length is 12 residues. Trimming left V 8 bases short and J 6 bases short, with 11 bases between. Germline V gives CDR1 LNHDA, CDR2 SQIVND (reference sequence). The CDR3, as DNA: TGTGCCAGTGGACCGGGGTTTCAGCCCCAGCATTTT. Encoded protein: CASGPGFQPQHF.

This CDR3 reads CASSRGYGQPQHF. For the CDR3, the DNA is TGCGCCAGCAGTAGGGGCTATGGACAGCCCCAGCATTTT. The chain links TRBV10-1 to TRBJ1-5, with a tentative D call TRBD1 (5 bases). The CDR3 runs to 13 residues. CDR1 and CDR2 from the germline V gene are WNHNN and SYGVQD (reference sequence). Trimming removed 5 bases at V and 7 bases at J, with 12 bases between.

J is TRBJ2-7 and V is TRBV4-1, with D perhaps TRBD2 (5 bases). The CDR3 covers 16 residues. CDR1 and CDR2 from the germline V gene are MGHRA and YSYEKL. V lost 1 base and J 1 base, leaving 14 bases between the germline ends. For the CDR3, the DNA is TGCGCCAGCAGCCAAGTGTCCTCGCGACTATCCTACGAGCAGTACTTC. This translates into CASSQVSSRLSYEQYF.

This chain connects TRBV28 to TRBJ1-2; 11 nucleotides agree with TRBD1. The CDR3 is made up of 14 amino acids. The junction had 8 bases not matched to a gene; V was cut back by 6 bases and J by 8 bases. The germline V gene has CDR1 MDHEN and CDR2 SYDVKM. CDR3 in DNA: TGTGCCAGCAGCCCGGACAGGGGGCAGAGAGGCTACACCTTC. Its translation is CASSPDRGQRGYTF.